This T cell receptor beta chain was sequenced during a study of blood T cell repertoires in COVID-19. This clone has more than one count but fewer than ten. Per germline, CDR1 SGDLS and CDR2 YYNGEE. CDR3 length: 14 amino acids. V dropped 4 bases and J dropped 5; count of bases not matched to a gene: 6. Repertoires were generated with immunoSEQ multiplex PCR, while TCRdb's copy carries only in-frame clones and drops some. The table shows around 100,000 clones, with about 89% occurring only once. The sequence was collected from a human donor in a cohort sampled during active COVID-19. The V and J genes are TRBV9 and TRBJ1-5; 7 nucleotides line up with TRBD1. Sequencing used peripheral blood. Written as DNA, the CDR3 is TGTGCCAGCAGCCCCCGGGACAGCTATCAGCCCCAGCATTTT. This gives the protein CASSPRDSYQPQHF.